This T cell receptor (beta chain) was identified in a study of T cell changes during pregnancy in multiple sclerosis. Generated by immunoSEQ multiplex PCR, the TCRdb table keeps only in-frame clones and is missing some. The sample holds around 72,000 clones, over 80% seen once. Trimming removed 6 bases at V and 5 bases at J, with 12 bases between. The CDR3 spans 13 residues. Per the germline V gene, CDR1 is SGHDT and CDR2 is YYEEEE. V is TRBV5-6 and J is TRBJ2-1, with D possibly TRBD1 on 6 matching bases. This specimen consisted of CD4+ T cells from peripheral blood mononuclear cells, obtained before pregnancy. This sequence was found in a female donor with multiple sclerosis, enrolled in a pregnancy study. The CDR3 nucleotides read TGTGCCAGCACCTTTGGGACAAACAATGAGCAGTTCTTC. Amino acids: CASTFGTNNEQFF. Supplemented by reference TRBV5-6 and TRBJ2-1, the full variable domain reads DAGVTQSPTHLIKTRGQQVTLRCSPKSGHDTVSWYQQALGQGPQFIFQYYEEEERQRGNFPDRFSGHQFPNYSSELNVNALLLGDSALYLCASTFGTNNEQFFGPGTRLTVL.